The 11 T cell receptor beta chains listed next were all sequenced from one sample in a study of CD8+ T cells in alopecia areata. It was cDNA, reverse transcribed from extracted RNA, that served as the sequencing template. The assay was immunoSEQ multiplex PCR, and TCRdb's table has in-frame clones only and misses some. This repertoire shows 110,000 or so clones, more than 30% found once; its top ten account for 3% to 3.5%. Input material: CD4+ T cells sorted from blood. The origin of the receptors is a human donor with alopecia areata.

The chain is built from TRBV4-2 and TRBJ2-3, with D tentatively TRBD1 (6 bases). Germline V gene lookup returns CDR1 LGHNA and CDR2 YNFKEQ. V lost 6 bases, J lost 2 bases, and 9 bases lay in between. There are 13 residues in the CDR3. The CDR3 protein is CASRGQTTDTQYF. CDR3 nucleotides: TGTGCCAGCAGAGGACAGACCACAGATACGCAGTATTTT.

This clone has only a few counts. V is TRBV23-1 and J is TRBJ2-1; D gene uncertain. TRBV23-1 belongs to the ORF category, with a function that is uncertain. The CDR3 length is 19 residues. Between the trimmed V and J ends, which lost 0 bases and 8 bases, there was a span of 26 bases. The DNA of the CDR3 is TGCGCCAGCAGTCAATCCTTAGAGTTATCGAGCGCTCCGGCGGATGAGCAGTTCTTC. Protein sequence: CASSQSLELSSAPADEQFF.

The genes are TRBV5-6 and TRBJ2-1, with 14 positions matching TRBD2. There are 15 residues in the CDR3. Germline V gives CDR1 SGHDT, CDR2 YYEEEE. The ends lost 4 bases at V and 13 bases at J; junction bases unmatched: 10. The CDR3 here is CASSTGLAGGPVQFF. Here the CDR3 DNA reads TGTGCCAGCAGCACAGGACTAGCGGGGGGCCCCGTTCAGTTCTTC.

The V gene is TRBV7-2, the J gene TRBJ2-3; perhaps TRBD1 as D (6 bases). Germline assignment: CDR1 SGHTA and CDR2 FQGNSA. This CDR3 is built from 16 residues. The germline V and J ends were trimmed by 4 bases and 3 bases, with 17 bases remaining between them. CDR3 residues: CASSSNPRGSTDTQYF. For the CDR3, the DNA is TGTGCCAGCAGCTCTAACCCCAGGGGCTCGACAGATACGCAGTATTTT.

The chain links TRBV7-2 to TRBJ2-3; no definite D call. Germline V CDR1 and CDR2: SGHTA, FQGNSA. The CDR3 length is 13 residues. Trimming took 0 bases from V and 7 from J, leaving 8 bases between them. The CDR3 nucleotides read TGTGCCAGCAGCTTAGCGAACGAGTATACGCAGTATTTT. It yields the protein CASSLANEYTQYF. The full variable domain, rest sourced from reference TRBV7-2 and TRBJ2-3, is GAGVSQSPSNKVTEKGKDVELRCDPISGHTALYWYRQSLGQGLEFLIYFQGNSAPDKSGLPSDRFSAERTGGSVSTLTIQRTQQEDSAVYLCASSLANEYTQYFGPGTRLTVL.

The chain recombines TRBV20-1 with TRBJ2-1; TRBD2 matches 9 bases. J was trimmed by 15 bases and V by 5 bases; bases with no gene match: 5. The CDR3 is made up of 10 amino acids. The germline V gene has CDR1 DFQATT and CDR2 SNEGSKA (reference sequence). This CDR3 reads CSALAGEWFF. The DNA for the CDR3 is TGCAGTGCTTTAGCGGGAGAGTGGTTCTTC.

The gene calls are TRBV30 and TRBJ2-7; D not certain. This CDR3 contains 14 residues. CDR1 is GTSNPN and CDR2 is SVGIG in the germline V gene (reference sequence). V was trimmed by 0 bases and J by 0 bases, leaving 9 bases between them. The CDR3 loop reads CAWSVPRLSYEQYF. CDR3 coding DNA: TGTGCCTGGAGTGTACCCAGGCTCTCCTACGAGCAGTACTTC.

This clone has just a few counts. The genes are TRBV29-1 and TRBJ2-3; D is unresolved. V shed 3 bases and J shed 3 bases, with 10 bases lying between them. Germline V gene lookup returns CDR1 SQVTM and CDR2 ANQGSEA. The CDR3 has 13 residues. This CDR3 reads CSVEAQITDTQYF. CDR3 sequence (DNA): TGCAGCGTTGAGGCGCAGATAACAGATACGCAGTATTTT.

The chain couples TRBV4-3 to TRBJ2-6, with D possibly matching TRBD1 (6 bases). Germline V gives CDR1 LGHNA, CDR2 YSLEER. The CDR3 totals 15 residues. Deletions cut 8 bases from V and 1 base from J, with 12 bases between. The CDR3 reads CASRDKKSGANVLTF. In nucleotides, the CDR3 is TGCGCCAGCCGGGACAAAAAGTCTGGGGCCAACGTCCTGACTTTC.

The chain employs TRBV15 and TRBJ2-1, with a weak D call TRBD2 (6 bases). Germline V gene lookup returns CDR1 LNHNV and CDR2 YYDKDF (reference sequence). Trimming shortened V by 8 bases and J by 0 bases, and 14 bases separated the two germline ends. This CDR3 spans 15 amino acids. In DNA form, the CDR3 reads TGTGCCACCGAGCCGGGACTTGACTCCTACAATGAGCAGTTCTTC. Translated, it gives CATEPGLDSYNEQFF.

The rearrangement uses TRBV18 and TRBJ2-5, with TRBD2 matching over 10 bases. The DNA end is more similar to TRBJ2-7, so the J call may be wrong. CDR3 size: 15 residues. Germline V gives CDR1 KGHSH, CDR2 LQKENI. The CDR3 sequence is CASSPLSGRVYEQYF. The DNA of the CDR3 is TGTGCCAGCTCCCCTTTAAGCGGGAGGGTCTACGAGCAGTACTTC.